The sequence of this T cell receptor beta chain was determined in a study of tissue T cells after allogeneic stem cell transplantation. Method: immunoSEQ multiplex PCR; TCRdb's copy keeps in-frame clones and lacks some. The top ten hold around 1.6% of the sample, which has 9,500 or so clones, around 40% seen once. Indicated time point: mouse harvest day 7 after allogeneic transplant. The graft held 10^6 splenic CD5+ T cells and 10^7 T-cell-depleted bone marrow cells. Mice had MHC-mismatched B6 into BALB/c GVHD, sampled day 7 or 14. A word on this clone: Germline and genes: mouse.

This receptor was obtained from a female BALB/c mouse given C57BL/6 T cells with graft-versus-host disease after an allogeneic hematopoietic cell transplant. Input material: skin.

The CDR3 sequence: CTCMGLGHSQNTLYF. The part of the CDR3 DNA that was read is TGCACCTGCATGGGACTGGGGCATAGTCAAAACACCTTGTAC. The chain recombines TRBV1 with TRBJ2-4; 10 bases are a match to TRBD2. Read sequence stops 1 residue before the CDR3 end, and the germline J gene provides the missing end. This CDR3 region has 15 residues. The V gene's germline CDR1 is NSQYPW and CDR2 LRSPGD (reference sequence). V shed 7 bases, J shed 0 bases, and the junction held 4 bases outside the gene matches.